Sequencing of this TCR beta chain was carried out in a study of cytomegalovirus exposure and HLA in healthy donors. Turning to the study itself: About 85 million unique TCR sequences came from HLA-typed donors in an early release.

Study conclusions and caveats: Several of the most significant clusters were apparently associated with common viral pathogens in a later analysis. Segments of the TCR beta V type were, in most cases, productive about 90% or about 30% of the time in an earlier analysis.

Both 60 Vbeta primers and 13 Jbeta primers went into the PCR. TCRdb's table, derived via immunoSEQ multiplex PCR, lists solely in-frame clones and lacks some. The sample gives 150,000 to 200,000 clones, roughly 82% of which show up once; 1.5% to 2% is in the top ten. About this clone itself: The antigen is undetermined. It is likely a read error, because the conserved phenylalanine at the end of the CDR3 is missing. No DNA is shown, since the ends of the CDR3 on it are uncertain; the CDR3 is the one TCRdb lists.

The specimen sequenced was PBMCs. This TCR came from a woman aged 25 to 45 in good health and CMV-seronegative.

The CDR3 loop reads CASSKAGTGRG. The genes are TRBV21-1 and TRBJ1-2; TRBD1, the table's D call, lacks a check against the DNA. TRBV21-1 has pseudogene status. The CDR3 region is 11 residues in length, termini included.